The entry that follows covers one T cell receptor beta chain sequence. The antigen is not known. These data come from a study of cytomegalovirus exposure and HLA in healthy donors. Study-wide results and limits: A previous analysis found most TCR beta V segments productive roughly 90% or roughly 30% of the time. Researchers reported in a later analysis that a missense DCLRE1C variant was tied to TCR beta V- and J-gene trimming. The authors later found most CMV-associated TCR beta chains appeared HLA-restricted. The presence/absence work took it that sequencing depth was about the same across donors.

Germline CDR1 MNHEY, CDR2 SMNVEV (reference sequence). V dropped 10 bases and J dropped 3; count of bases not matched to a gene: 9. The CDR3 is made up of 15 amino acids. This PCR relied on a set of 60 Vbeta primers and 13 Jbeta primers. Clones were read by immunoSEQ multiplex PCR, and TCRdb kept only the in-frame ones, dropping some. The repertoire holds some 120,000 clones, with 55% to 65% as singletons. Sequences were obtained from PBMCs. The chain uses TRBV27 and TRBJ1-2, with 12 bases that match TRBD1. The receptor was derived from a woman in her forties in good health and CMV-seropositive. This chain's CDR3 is CATRDRGRPHYGYTF. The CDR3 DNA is TGTGCCACCAGGGACAGGGGGCGACCCCACTATGGCTACACCTTC.